The 19 T cell receptor beta chains below were found in one sample sequenced in a study of shared clonotypes between healthy human individuals. TCRdb keeps only in-frame clones here, not all; method: immunoSEQ multiplex PCR. Of about 2.2 million clones detected, approximately 94% appear once; the ten largest clones hold more than 1.5%. Cells designated naive CD8 were CD45RO-negative and were positively selected for CCR7, with terminally differentiated effector memory CD45RA+ cells excluded. Sequenced: naive CD8+ T cells from PBMCs. The receptors were gathered from a man between 18 and 29 years old in good health. Some clones in this sample may be carry-over from other donors' samples.

A word on this clone: Within the sample, other DNA sequences also encode this same CDR3. The J gene is TRBJ1-1, the V gene TRBV29-1; D is unresolved. Germline-derived CDR1 and CDR2 are SQVTM and ANQGSEA. The CDR3 covers 13 residues. V gave up 1 base and J gave up 0 bases, with 6 bases separating them. Written as DNA, the CDR3 is TGCAGCGTTGAAGGGGGATTGAACACTGAAGCTTTCTTT. It translates to CSVEGGLNTEAFF.

The chain recombines TRBV16 with TRBJ1-5, with 7 positions matching TRBD1. The CDR3 contains 13 residues. CDR1 is KGHSY, CDR2 FQNENV, per germline. The ends lost 4 bases at V and 4 bases at J; junction bases unmatched: 1. This CDR3 reads CASSPGGNQPQHF. CDR3 nucleotide sequence: TGTGCCAGCAGCCCAGGGGGTAATCAGCCCCAGCATTTT.

This clone has just one count. The chain links TRBV28 to TRBJ1-1; D gene uncertain. Germline-derived CDR1 and CDR2 are MDHEN and SYDVKM. This CDR3 has 14 residues. V was trimmed by 5 bases and J by 4 bases, leaving 14 bases between them. The CDR3 loop reads CASSRGVSGTEAFF. In DNA, the CDR3 is TGTGCCAGCAGTCGCGGGGTTTCGGGCACTGAAGCTTTCTTT.

The V and J genes are TRBV7-3 and TRBJ2-1; the D gene is possibly TRBD2 (5 bases). Trimming left V 5 bases short and J 3 bases short, with 17 bases between. The CDR3 is made up of 16 amino acids. Germline values: CDR1 SGHTA, CDR2 FQGTGA. CDR3 nucleotide sequence: TGTGCCAGCAGCGACCAATCCGGGATCGGCTACAATGAGCAGTTCTTC. Translating gives CASSDQSGIGYNEQFF.

This clone was seen more than once but under ten times. The chain recombines TRBV28 with TRBJ1-1; D remains unclear. Trimming took 3 bases from V and 0 from J, leaving 5 bases between them. The germline CDR1 and CDR2 sequences are MDHEN and SYDVKM. The CDR3 totals 13 residues. The CDR3 nucleotides read TGTGCCAGCAGTTTTATGGTGAACACTGAAGCTTTCTTT. Its protein is CASSFMVNTEAFF.

This clone was counted many times. This sequence joins TRBV7-8 and TRBJ1-2; D is unclear. The CDR3 is 15 amino acids. V was shortened by 1 base and J by 4 bases, with 13 bases between the two germline ends. Per germline, CDR1 SGHVS and CDR2 FQNEAQ. The CDR3 spells CASSLGSGAGYGYTF. CDR3 DNA sequence: TGTGCCAGCAGCTTAGGGTCAGGCGCTGGCTATGGCTACACCTTC.

The rearrangement joins TRBV6-5 to TRBJ2-5; 11 bases are a match to TRBD2. The CDR3 is 13 residues long. Germline lookup yields CDR1 MNHEY and CDR2 SVGAGI. The J segment lost 4 bases and the V segment lost 5 bases, leaving 0 bases of the junction unmatched. This chain's CDR3 is CASSGLAGETQYF. CDR3 DNA: TGTGCCAGCAGTGGACTAGCGGGAGAGACCCAGTACTTC.

The rearrangement links TRBV6-4 to TRBJ2-1; TRBD2 matches 8 bases. V lost 4 bases to trimming and J lost 4 bases; unmatched junction nucleotides: 9. The CDR3 is made up of 16 amino acids. The germline CDR1 and CDR2 sequences are MRHNA and SNTAGT. CDR3 in amino acids: CASSVGAGVVYNEQFF. CDR3 DNA sequence: TGTGCCAGCAGTGTCGGAGCGGGAGTGGTTTACAATGAGCAGTTCTTC.

A remark on this clone: Other DNA sequences in the same sample also yield this CDR3. The V gene is TRBV27, the J gene TRBJ2-7; possibly TRBD1 for D (5 bases). Germline lookup yields CDR1 MNHEY and CDR2 SMNVEV (reference sequence). This CDR3 region has 13 residues. V lost 2 bases and J 2 bases, leaving 7 bases between the germline ends. The DNA for the CDR3 is TGTGCCAGCAGTTTACTAGGGGCCTACGAGCAGTACTTC. Amino acid sequence: CASSLLGAYEQYF.

The gene calls are TRBV28 and TRBJ2-7; 10 positions agree with TRBD1. J was trimmed by 6 bases and V by 5 bases; bases with no gene match: 10. Germline V gene data show CDR1 as MDHEN and CDR2 as SYDVKM. There are 15 residues in the CDR3. The CDR3 protein is CASSPATGGESEQYF. The CDR3, as DNA: TGTGCCAGCAGTCCTGCGACAGGGGGCGAGTCCGAGCAGTACTTC.

With respect to this clone: The same CDR3 also results from other DNA sequences found in this sample. The chain combines TRBV27 with TRBJ2-1, with 9 bases matching TRBD2. With 3 bases clipped from V and 4 bases from J, the junction kept 4 bases outside the gene matches. The CDR3 is made up of 15 amino acids. The V gene's germline CDR1 is MNHEY and CDR2 SMNVEV (reference sequence). CDR3 coding DNA: TGTGCCAGCAGTTTGGGCGGGAGGGCGTACAATGAGCAGTTCTTC. Its translation: CASSLGGRAYNEQFF.

The chain links TRBV7-2 to TRBJ1-1; 8 nucleotides match TRBD1. Germline assignment: CDR1 SGHTA and CDR2 FQGNSA. This CDR3 is 15 amino acids long. Trimming removed 5 bases from V and 5 bases from J; junction bases left unmatched: 10. The CDR3 spells CASSAGGLWITEAFF. The DNA for the CDR3 is TGTGCCAGCAGCGCAGGGGGCTTATGGATAACTGAAGCTTTCTTT.

The rearrangement links TRBV7-9 to TRBJ2-3, with D possibly being TRBD2 (7 bases). Per germline, CDR1 SEHNR and CDR2 FQNEAQ (reference sequence). The length of the CDR3 is 15 residues. The germline V and J ends were trimmed by 5 bases and 2 bases, with 14 bases remaining between them. CDR3 DNA sequence: TGTGCCAGCAGCGCCGGCGGGGGCTTCACAGATACGCAGTATTTT. Residues: CASSAGGGFTDTQYF.

The table lists this clone with a few counts. Within the sample, other DNA sequences also encode this same CDR3. The chain uses TRBV5-4 and TRBJ1-1; D not resolved. CDR3 length: 11 residues. Germline assignment: CDR1 SGHNT and CDR2 YYREEE (reference sequence). Between the trimmed V and J ends, which lost 5 bases and 1 base, there was a span of 3 bases. The CDR3 is CASSANTEAFF. In DNA, the CDR3 is TGTGCCAGCAGTGCGAACACTGAAGCTTTCTTT.

The chain joins TRBV5-6 to TRBJ2-7; 8 bases align to TRBD1. The V and J ends lost 3 bases and 5 bases, in that order; junction bases with no gene match: 1. Germline loops: CDR1 SGHDT, CDR2 YYEEEE. This CDR3 has 12 residues. The chain's CDR3 is CASSWTGNEQYF. CDR3 DNA: TGTGCCAGCAGCTGGACAGGGAACGAGCAGTACTTC. Full variable domain (missing parts from reference TRBV5-6 and TRBJ2-7): DAGVTQSPTHLIKTRGQQVTLRCSPKSGHDTVSWYQQALGQGPQFIFQYYEEEERQRGNFPDRFSGHQFPNYSSELNVNALLLGDSALYLCASSWTGNEQYFGPGTRLTVT.

V usage is TRBV7-9 and J usage is TRBJ2-2; 12 positions agree with TRBD2. J gave up 5 bases and V 5 bases, and 9 bases lay outside the gene matches. The length of the CDR3 is 17 residues. From germline, CDR1 is SEHNR and CDR2 FQNEAQ (reference sequence). The CDR3 bases are TGTGCCAGCAGCATAAGACTAGCGGGAGTAGAAACCGGGGAGCTGTTTTTT. Protein: CASSIRLAGVETGELFF.

This chain joins TRBV10-1 and TRBJ2-1, with 12 bases matching TRBD2. Germline lookup yields CDR1 WNHNN and CDR2 SYGVQD (reference sequence). Trimming removed 0 bases from V and 7 bases from J; junction bases left unmatched: 4. CDR3 length equals 16 residues. The CDR3 region is CASSESRLAGENEQFF. The CDR3 nucleotides are TGCGCCAGCAGTGAGTCGAGACTAGCGGGAGAGAATGAGCAGTTCTTC.

The chain joins TRBV6-5 to TRBJ2-5, with a weak D call TRBD2 (6 bases). This CDR3 is 14 amino acids long. The germline gives CDR1 MNHEY, CDR2 SVGAGI. Trimming stripped 2 bases from V and 5 bases from J, with 12 bases between. CDR3 protein: CASSYVIAAETQYF. The CDR3 DNA is TGTGCCAGCAGTTACGTCATAGCGGCGGAGACCCAGTACTTC.

The gene calls are TRBV7-3 and TRBJ2-3; D remains unclear. This CDR3 has 17 amino acids. V lost 4 bases and J 2 bases, leaving 19 bases between the germline ends. From germline, CDR1 is SGHTA and CDR2 FQGTGA. In DNA form, the CDR3 reads TGTGCCAGCAGCTCCGACCTGTCTACCAGCGACACAGATACGCAGTATTTT. Its translation is CASSSDLSTSDTDTQYF.